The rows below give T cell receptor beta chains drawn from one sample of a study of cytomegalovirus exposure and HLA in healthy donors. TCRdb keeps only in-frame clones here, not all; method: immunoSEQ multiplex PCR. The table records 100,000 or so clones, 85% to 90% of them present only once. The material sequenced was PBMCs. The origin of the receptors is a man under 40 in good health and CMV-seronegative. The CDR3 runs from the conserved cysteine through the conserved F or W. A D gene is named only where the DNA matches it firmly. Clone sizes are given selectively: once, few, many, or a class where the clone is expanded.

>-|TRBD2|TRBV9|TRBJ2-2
CASSVVPSGSRNTGELFF
TGTGCCAGCAGCGTAGTCCCTAGCGGGAGTCGGAACACCGGGGAGCTGTTTTTT
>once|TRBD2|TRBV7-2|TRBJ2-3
CASSRRLAGSPNTQYF
TGTGCCAGCAGCCGGCGACTAGCGGGGTCACCAAATACGCAGTATTTT
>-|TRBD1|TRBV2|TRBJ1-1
CASTLQQGFVRNTEAFF
TGTGCCAGCACTCTTCAACAGGGGTTTGTAAGGAACACTGAAGCTTTCTTT
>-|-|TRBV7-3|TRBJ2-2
CASSSGLNTGELFF
TGTGCCAGCAGCTCGGGACTGAACACCGGGGAGCTGTTTTTT
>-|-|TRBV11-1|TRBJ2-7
CASSPDSSYEQYF
TGTGCCAGCAGCCCGGACAGCTCCTACGAGCAGTACTTC
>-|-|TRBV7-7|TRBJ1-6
CASTIEGVSGCSPLHF
TGTGCTAGCACCATCGAGGGGGTATCAGGTTGTTCACCCCTCCACTTT
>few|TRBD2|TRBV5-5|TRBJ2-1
CASRPSGSSYNEQFF
TGTGCCAGCAGACCGAGCGGGAGCTCCTACAATGAGCAGTTCTTC
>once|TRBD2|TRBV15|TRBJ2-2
CATSRDRFQSAGAGELFF
TGTGCCACCAGCAGAGATAGGTTTCAGTCAGCGGGGGCCGGGGAGCTGTTTTTT
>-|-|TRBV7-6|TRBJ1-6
CASSLGRTGNSPLHF
TGTGCCAGCAGCTTAGGTCGTACGGGGAATTCACCCCTCCACTTT
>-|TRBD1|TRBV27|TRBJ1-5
CASSDRDDSQPQHF
TGTGCCAGCAGTGACAGGGATGACAGTCAGCCCCAGCATTTT
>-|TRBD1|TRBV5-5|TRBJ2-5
CASSTRDRASQETQYF
TGTGCCAGCAGCACCAGGGACAGGGCGTCCCAAGAGACCCAGTACTTC
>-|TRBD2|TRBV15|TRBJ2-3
CATSKIILAGLDTQYF
TGTGCCACCAGCAAAATAATCCTAGCGGGGTTAGATACGCAGTATTTT
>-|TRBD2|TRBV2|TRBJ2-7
CASSPGLAGVHEQYF
TGTGCCAGCAGTCCGGGACTAGCGGGAGTTCACGAGCAGTACTTC
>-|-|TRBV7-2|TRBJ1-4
CASSWRQATNEKLFF
TGTGCCAGCAGCTGGAGACAGGCAACTAATGAAAAACTGTTTTTT
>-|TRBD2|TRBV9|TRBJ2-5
CASSLRPSGGKETQYF
TGTGCCAGCAGCCTACGCCCTAGCGGGGGGAAAGAGACCCAGTACTTC
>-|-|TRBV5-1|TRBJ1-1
CASSLGQINTEAFF
TGCGCCAGCAGCTTAGGACAGATCAACACTGAAGCTTTCTTT
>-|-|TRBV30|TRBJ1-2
CAWSVLGHISGYTF
TGTGCCTGGAGTGTACTTGGGCACATAAGTGGCTACACCTTC
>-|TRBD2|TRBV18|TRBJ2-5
CASSPLSGGYQETQYF
TGTGCCAGCTCACCACTGAGCGGGGGGTATCAAGAGACCCAGTACTTC
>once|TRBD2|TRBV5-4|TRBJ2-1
CASSLTRGGQNEQFF
TGTGCCAGCAGCTTGACGCGGGGGGGCCAAAATGAGCAGTTCTTC
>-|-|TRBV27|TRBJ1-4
CASSLGGIANEKLFF
TGTGCCAGCAGTTTGGGGGGGATTGCTAATGAAAAACTGTTTTTT
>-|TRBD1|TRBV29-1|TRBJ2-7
CSVSDRGLYEQYF
TGCAGCGTTTCCGACAGGGGGCTTTACGAGCAGTACTTC
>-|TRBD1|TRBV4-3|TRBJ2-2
CASSQDLDRDYPGELFF
TGCGCCAGCAGCCAAGATCTCGACAGGGATTACCCCGGGGAGCTGTTTTTT